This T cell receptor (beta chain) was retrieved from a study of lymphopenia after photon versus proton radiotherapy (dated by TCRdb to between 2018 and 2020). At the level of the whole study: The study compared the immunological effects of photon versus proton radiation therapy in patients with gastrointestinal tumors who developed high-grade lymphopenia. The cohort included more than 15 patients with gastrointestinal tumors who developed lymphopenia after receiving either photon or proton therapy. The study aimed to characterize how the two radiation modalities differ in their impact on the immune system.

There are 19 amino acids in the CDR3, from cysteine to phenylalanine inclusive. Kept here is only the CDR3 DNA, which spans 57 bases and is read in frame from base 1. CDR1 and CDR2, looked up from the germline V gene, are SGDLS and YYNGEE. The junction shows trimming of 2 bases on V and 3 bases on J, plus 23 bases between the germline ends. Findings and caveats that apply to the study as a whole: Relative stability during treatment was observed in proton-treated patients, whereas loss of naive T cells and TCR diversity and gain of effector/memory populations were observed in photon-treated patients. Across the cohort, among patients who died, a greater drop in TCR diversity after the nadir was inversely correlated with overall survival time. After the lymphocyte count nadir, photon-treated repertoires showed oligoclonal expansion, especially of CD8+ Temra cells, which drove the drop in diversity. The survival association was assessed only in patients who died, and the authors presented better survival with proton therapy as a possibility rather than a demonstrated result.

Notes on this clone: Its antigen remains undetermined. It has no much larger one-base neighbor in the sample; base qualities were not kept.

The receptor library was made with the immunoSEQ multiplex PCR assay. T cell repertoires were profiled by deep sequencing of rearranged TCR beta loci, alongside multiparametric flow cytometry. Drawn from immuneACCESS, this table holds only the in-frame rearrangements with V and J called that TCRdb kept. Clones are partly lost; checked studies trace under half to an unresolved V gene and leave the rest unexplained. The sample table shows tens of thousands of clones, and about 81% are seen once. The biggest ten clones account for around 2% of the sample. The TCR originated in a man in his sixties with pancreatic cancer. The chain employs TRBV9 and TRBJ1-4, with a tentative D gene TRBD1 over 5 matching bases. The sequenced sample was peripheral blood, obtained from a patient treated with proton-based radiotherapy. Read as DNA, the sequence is TGTGCCAGCAGCGTTGGGAGTCGGGACTCACGCGGAGCTAATGAAAAACTGTTTTTT. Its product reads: CASSVGSRDSRGANEKLFF.